The rows below give T cell receptor beta chains drawn from one sample of a study of CD8+ T cells in alopecia areata. Clones were read by immunoSEQ multiplex PCR, and TCRdb kept only the in-frame ones, dropping some. The sample shows about 220,000 clones, approximately 57% of them seen only once. The material sequenced was CD4+ T cells sorted from blood, taken at week 4, from a patient treated with tofacitinib. Receptors were obtained from a human donor with alopecia areata. The CDR3 runs from the conserved cysteine through the conserved F or W. A D gene is named only where the DNA matches it firmly. The size field is filled for only some rows; it gives once, few, many or a size class.

J: TRBJ1-1
D: TRBD1
V: TRBV29-1
size: NA
CDR3: CSVGGLTGEAFF
DNA: TGCAGCGTTGGGGGCCTGACAGGGGAAGCTTTCTTT

J: TRBJ2-7
D: NA
V: TRBV14
size: NA
CDR3: CASSQDGFYEQYF
DNA: TGTGCCAGCAGCCAAGATGGGTTCTACGAGCAGTACTTC

J: TRBJ1-4
D: NA
V: TRBV29-1
size: few
CDR3: CSARGERGGSTNEKLFF
DNA: TGCAGCGCCCGAGGAGAGAGGGGCGGGTCGACTAATGAAAAACTGTTTTTT

J: TRBJ2-7
D: TRBD1
V: TRBV29-1
size: NA
CDR3: CSVVPGQGVHYEQYF
DNA: TGCAGCGTTGTCCCCGGACAGGGGGTTCACTACGAGCAGTACTTC

J: TRBJ2-5
D: TRBD2
V: TRBV7-2
size: NA
CDR3: CASSPDGGSRETQYF
DNA: TGTGCCAGCAGCCCAGACGGGGGGAGCCGAGAGACCCAGTACTTC

J: TRBJ1-2
D: NA
V: TRBV6-1
size: NA
CDR3: CASSESPVLNGYTF
DNA: TGTGCCAGCAGTGAATCCCCCGTGTTAAATGGCTACACCTTC

J: TRBJ2-7
D: NA
V: TRBV15
size: NA
CDR3: CATGRGGTEQYF
DNA: TGTGCCACCGGAAGGGGGGGGACCGAGCAGTACTTC

J: TRBJ2-3
D: TRBD2
V: TRBV5-1
size: NA
CDR3: CASSLPSGANTDTQYF
DNA: TGCGCCAGCAGCTTGCCCAGCGGGGCGAACACAGATACGCAGTATTTT

J: TRBJ2-3
D: TRBD1
V: TRBV7-2
size: NA
CDR3: CASSPQTGPTDTQYF
DNA: TGTGCCAGCAGCCCGCAGACAGGGCCCACAGATACGCAGTATTTT

J: TRBJ1-3
D: TRBD1
V: TRBV29-1
size: NA
CDR3: CSVGTAISGNTIYF
DNA: TGCAGCGTAGGGACAGCTATCTCTGGAAACACCATATATTTT

J: TRBJ2-6
D: NA
V: TRBV30
size: NA
CDR3: CGVAYSGANVLTF
DNA: TGTGGGGTCGCTTACTCTGGGGCCAACGTCCTGACTTTC

J: TRBJ2-5
D: TRBD2
V: TRBV10-3
size: NA
CDR3: CAISDERGWETQYF
DNA: TGTGCCATCAGTGATGAGCGGGGCTGGGAGACCCAGTACTTC

J: TRBJ1-1
D: NA
V: TRBV29-1
size: NA
CDR3: CSVVGRQGGTEAFF
DNA: TGCAGCGTTGTTGGGAGGCAGGGCGGCACTGAAGCTTTCTTT

J: TRBJ2-4
D: NA
V: TRBV30
size: few
CDR3: CAFAGLAKNIQYF
DNA: TGTGCCTTCGCGGGACTTGCCAAAAACATTCAGTACTTC

J: TRBJ2-7
D: NA
V: TRBV27
size: few
CDR3: CASSLGAQYEQYF
DNA: TGTGCCAGCAGTTTAGGGGCACAATACGAGCAGTACTTC

J: TRBJ2-3
D: TRBD1
V: TRBV15
size: NA
CDR3: CATSRDTTGATDTQYF
DNA: TGTGCCACCAGCAGAGATACGACAGGGGCCACAGATACGCAGTATTTT

J: TRBJ2-5
D: NA
V: TRBV9
size: NA
CDR3: CASSVAFLQRGETQYF
DNA: TGTGCCAGCAGCGTAGCGTTCCTTCAACGCGGAGAGACCCAGTACTTC

J: TRBJ1-5
D: NA
V: TRBV6-5
size: NA
CDR3: CASSSDRYSNQPQHF
DNA: TGTGCCAGCAGTTCCGACAGATATAGCAATCAGCCCCAGCATTTT

J: TRBJ2-5
D: TRBD2
V: TRBV7-2
size: NA
CDR3: CASRMPGLAGRETQYF
DNA: TGTGCCAGCAGGATGCCTGGACTAGCGGGCAGAGAGACCCAGTACTTC

J: TRBJ1-5
D: NA
V: TRBV4-3
size: NA
CDR3: CASSPGWDPAGPQHF
DNA: TGCGCCAGCAGCCCGGGATGGGACCCCGCGGGGCCCCAGCATTTT

J: TRBJ1-2
D: NA
V: TRBV7-9
size: NA
CDR3: CASSLSRANYGYTF
DNA: TGTGCCAGCAGCCTGTCTAGAGCTAACTATGGCTACACCTTC

J: TRBJ2-5
D: NA
V: TRBV29-1
size: few
CDR3: CSVAGGAQETQYF
DNA: TGCAGCGTTGCAGGGGGGGCCCAAGAGACCCAGTACTTC

J: TRBJ2-7
D: NA
V: TRBV2
size: NA
CDR3: CASSEYRTYEQYF
DNA: TGTGCCAGCAGTGAATACCGTACCTACGAGCAGTACTTC

J: TRBJ2-7
D: NA
V: TRBV4-2
size: NA
CDR3: CASSQDYEQYF
DNA: TGTGCCAGCAGCCAAGACTACGAGCAGTACTTC

J: TRBJ2-1
D: TRBD2
V: TRBV5-1
size: NA
CDR3: CASSPGLHGGGNEQFF
DNA: TGCGCCAGCAGCCCGGGACTACACGGTGGAGGAAATGAGCAGTTCTTC

J: TRBJ1-1
D: NA
V: TRBV5-4
size: NA
CDR3: CASSLAGLGETEAFF
DNA: TGTGCCAGCAGCTTGGCGGGGTTGGGGGAAACTGAAGCTTTCTTT

J: TRBJ2-4
D: TRBD1
V: TRBV5-1
size: few
CDR3: CASSPGDRELHIQYF
DNA: TGCGCCAGCAGCCCGGGGGACAGGGAATTACACATTCAGTACTTC

J: TRBJ2-3
D: TRBD2
V: TRBV2
size: few
CDR3: CASSGLAGVGDTQYF
DNA: TGTGCCAGCAGCGGACTAGCGGGGGTCGGGGATACGCAGTATTTT

J: TRBJ1-5
D: NA
V: TRBV29-1
size: NA
CDR3: CSVKDGGGPQHF
DNA: TGCAGCGTTAAAGACGGCGGAGGGCCCCAGCATTTT

J: TRBJ2-2
D: TRBD2
V: TRBV6-1
size: NA
CDR3: CASSALTSGFPGELFF
DNA: TGTGCCAGCAGTGCGTTGACTAGCGGGTTTCCCGGGGAGCTGTTTTTT

J: TRBJ1-1
D: NA
V: TRBV29-1
size: NA
CDR3: CSVGTGQLNTEAFF
DNA: TGCAGCGTCGGCACGGGACAACTTAACACTGAAGCTTTCTTT

J: TRBJ2-5
D: NA
V: TRBV30
size: NA
CDR3: CAWSVIGGLKETQYF
DNA: TGTGCCTGGAGTGTAATAGGGGGGCTTAAAGAGACCCAGTACTTC

J: TRBJ2-5
D: NA
V: TRBV5-1
size: many
CDR3: CASSLEETQYF
DNA: TGCGCCAGCAGCTTGGAAGAGACCCAGTACTTC

J: TRBJ1-1
D: NA
V: TRBV29-1
size: NA
CDR3: CSVVHRAAVEAFF
DNA: TGCAGCGTTGTTCACAGGGCTGCGGTGGAAGCTTTCTTT

J: TRBJ1-1
D: TRBD1
V: TRBV15
size: NA
CDR3: CATSRDLGQGKVNTEAFF
DNA: TGTGCCACCAGCAGAGATCTGGGACAGGGGAAAGTGAACACTGAAGCTTTCTTT

J: TRBJ1-4
D: TRBD1
V: TRBV2
size: NA
CDR3: CASRPWTGPNEKLFF
DNA: TGTGCCAGCAGGCCTTGGACAGGGCCTAATGAAAAACTGTTTTTT

J: TRBJ2-7
D: NA
V: TRBV7-2
size: NA
CDR3: CASSLDLGVEQYF
DNA: TGTGCCAGCAGCTTAGACTTGGGGGTCGAGCAGTACTTC